The 21 T cell receptor beta chains listed next were all sequenced from one sample in a study of blood T cell repertoires in COVID-19. Libraries were prepared by immunoSEQ multiplex PCR; TCRdb keeps only in-frame clonotypes and omits some of them. This sample has roughly 250,000 clones, with approximately 86% found just once. The sample consisted of peripheral blood. These receptors originate from a woman in her 30s with acute or convalescent COVID-19.

The chain is built from TRBV6-2 or TRBV6-3 and TRBJ2-7; D is unresolved. The CDR3 totals 12 residues. Trimming pared 4 bases from V and 3 bases from J, leaving 7 bases between. Germline V lookup: CDR1 MNHEY, CDR2 SVGEGT. CDR3 loop: CASSLTGYEQYF. The CDR3 DNA follows: TGTGCCAGCAGTTTGACGGGCTACGAGCAGTACTTC.

The chain recombines TRBV7-2 with TRBJ2-1, with 9 bases lining up with TRBD2. Germline loops: CDR1 SGHTA, CDR2 FQGNSA. V trimming: 2 bases; J trimming: 9 bases; junction bases outside the gene matches: 5. CDR3 length equals 14 residues. Here the CDR3 DNA reads TGTGCCAGCAGCTTAAGCGCGGGAGGGAGTGAGCAGTTCTTC. This translates into CASSLSAGGSEQFF.

V usage is TRBV9 and J usage is TRBJ1-2; no definite D call. The CDR3 totals 16 residues. Germline V CDR1 and CDR2: SGDLS, YYNGEE. Deletions cut 4 bases from V and 0 bases from J, with 16 bases between. CDR3 in amino acids: CASSPRGYPANYGYTF. The CDR3 DNA sequence: TGTGCCAGCAGCCCCCGAGGATATCCGGCTAACTATGGCTACACCTTC.

V usage is TRBV5-1 and J usage is TRBJ2-1, with TRBD1 as a possible D gene (6 bases). There are 14 residues in the CDR3. Germline CDR1 SGHRS, CDR2 YFSETQ. With 4 bases removed from V and 8 bases from J, the gap between germline ends came to 16 bases. The CDR3 is CASSLNGTPDEQFF. The CDR3 coding sequence is TGCGCCAGCAGCCTTAACGGGACACCCGATGAGCAGTTCTTC.

This clone has just one count. This chain links TRBV5-1 with TRBJ2-4; 9 bases are shared with TRBD1. The CDR3 covers 12 residues. V lost 0 bases, J lost 16 bases, and 5 bases stayed unmatched. CDR1 and CDR2 from the germline V gene are SGHRS and YFSETQ. CDR3: CASSLEGDRVYF. The CDR3 DNA is TGCGCCAGCAGCTTGGAGGGGGACAGGGTTTACTTC.

The V call is TRBV13, the J call TRBJ2-4, with 7 bases that match TRBD2. The V segment lost 9 bases and the J segment 4 bases; nucleotides outside the gene matches: 9. CDR3 length: 14 amino acids. Germline V gives CDR1 PRHDT, CDR2 FYEKMQ (reference sequence). DNA for the CDR3: TGTGCCAGTGGGGGGGAAGGAGCAAAAAACATTCAGTACTTC. This encodes CASGGEGAKNIQYF.

The chain joins TRBV19 to TRBJ1-5; D call uncertain. The ends were cut back, 3 bases at V and 2 bases at J, with 5 bases in the middle. CDR1 and CDR2 from the germline V gene are LNHDA and SQIVND (reference sequence). The CDR3 is 13 residues long. As DNA, the CDR3 is TGTGCCAGTAGTATGAGTCGCAATCAGCCCCAGCATTTT. Amino acid sequence: CASSMSRNQPQHF. The whole variable domain, remainder taken from reference TRBV19 and TRBJ1-5, is DGGITQSPKYLFRKEGQNVTLSCEQNLNHDAMYWYRQDPGQGLRLIYYSQIVNDFQKGDIAEGYSVSREKKESFPLTVTSAQKNPTAFYLCASSMSRNQPQHFGDGTRLSIL.

This chain links TRBV19 with TRBJ2-3; 10 bases fit TRBD2. V was pared by 5 bases and J by 5 bases, with 10 bases of the junction left unmatched. The CDR3 runs 16 residues. Germline V gives CDR1 LNHDA, CDR2 SQIVND (reference sequence). CDR3 nucleotides: TGTGCCAGTAGTCCCTTCCCTAGCGGGAGTTTAGATACGCAGTATTTT. Translating gives CASSPFPSGSLDTQYF.

This rearrangement joins TRBV11-3 to TRBJ2-1, with D unclear. The CDR3 extends over 15 amino acids. Trimming removed 4 bases from V and 1 base from J, with 11 bases in between. Germline V gene sequence: CDR1 SGHNT, CDR2 YENEEA. The CDR3 nucleotides read TGTGCCAGCAGCTCCAGAAGTCTTTCCTACAATGAGCAGTTCTTC. Protein sequence: CASSSRSLSYNEQFF.

This sequence joins TRBV7-9 and TRBJ2-3, with TRBD2 matching 10 bases. Losses at the gene ends were 0 bases for V and 3 bases for J; bases not matched to a gene: 0. There are 15 residues in the CDR3. Per the germline V gene, CDR1 is SEHNR and CDR2 is FQNEAQ (reference sequence). The CDR3 sequence is CASSLATSGTDTQYF. In DNA, the CDR3 is TGTGCCAGCAGCTTAGCGACTAGCGGGACAGATACGCAGTATTTT.

The V call is TRBV7-7, the J call TRBJ2-1; 9 nucleotides line up with TRBD2. The V segment lost 0 bases and the J segment 0 bases; nucleotides outside the gene matches: 6. The germline V gene encodes CDR1 SSHAT and CDR2 FNYEAQ (reference sequence). CDR3 size: 18 residues. The CDR3, as DNA: TGTGCCAGCAGCTTAGCGGCTAGCGGGATTGGCTCCTACAATGAGCAGTTCTTC. Translated, it gives CASSLAASGIGSYNEQFF.

This chain uses TRBV2 with TRBJ1-2; possibly TRBD1 for D (5 bases). There are 13 residues in the CDR3. V shed 7 bases and J shed 4 bases, with 13 bases lying between them. Germline lookup yields CDR1 SNHLY and CDR2 FYNNEI. The CDR3 sequence is CASTRDFSYGYTF. DNA for the CDR3: TGTGCCAGCACCCGGGACTTCTCCTATGGCTACACCTTC.

The chain recombines TRBV5-1 with TRBJ2-6; TRBD1 agrees at 10 bases. CDR1 and CDR2 (germline): SGHRS, YFSETQ. The J segment lost 1 base and the V segment lost 4 bases, leaving 11 bases of the junction unmatched. The CDR3 loop spans 19 amino acids. CDR3 in DNA: TGCGCCAGCAGCAAGGGGCTGACAGGGGGCTTATCTGGGGCCAACGTCCTGACTTTC. Translated, it gives CASSKGLTGGLSGANVLTF.

This clone was seen just once. V is TRBV7-8 and J is TRBJ1-2; 7 bases are shared with TRBD1. Germline trimming cut 6 bases from V and 6 bases from J; bases unmatched to any gene: 10. Germline values: CDR1 SGHVS, CDR2 FQNEAQ. CDR3 length: 14 residues. Here the CDR3 reads CASSNLVDRDGYTF. In DNA, the CDR3 is TGTGCCAGCAGTAATCTTGTCGACAGGGATGGCTACACCTTC. Supplemented by reference TRBV7-8 and TRBJ1-2, the full variable domain reads GAGVSQSPRYKVAKRGQDVALRCDPISGHVSLFWYQQALGQGPEFLTYFQNEAQLDKSGLPSDRFFAERPEGSVSTLKIQRTQQEDSAVYLCASSNLVDRDGYTFGSGTRLTVV.

The gene calls are TRBV27 and TRBJ1-2; 7 bases fit TRBD1. The CDR3 has 15 amino acids. The germline CDR1 and CDR2 sequences are MNHEY and SMNVEV (reference sequence). J gave up 2 bases and V 5 bases, and 8 bases lay outside the gene matches. The CDR3 here is CASSQQGNLNYGYTF. CDR3 nucleotide sequence: TGTGCCAGCAGTCAACAGGGGAATTTAAACTATGGCTACACCTTC.

The chain has TRBV21-1 and TRBJ1-2; the D call of TRBD1 is as the table states it, not checked on the DNA. TRBV21-1 is described as a pseudogene. The CDR3 has 16 residues. Written as DNA, the CDR3 is TGTGCCAGCAGCAAAGAGTTCCCAGGGTTTTGCTATGGCTACACCTTC. Translated, it gives CASSKEFPGFCYGYTF.

The chain uses TRBV2 and TRBJ2-3; perhaps TRBD2 as D (5 bases). The CDR3 is 15 residues long. Trimming shortened V by 6 bases and J by 0 bases, and 13 bases separated the two germline ends. Germline CDR1 reads SNHLY; CDR2 reads FYNNEI. For the CDR3, the DNA is TGTGCCAGCAGGTCTAGCCCCGATAGCACAGATACGCAGTATTTT. Its translation: CASRSSPDSTDTQYF.

This sequence joins TRBV6-5 and TRBJ2-3; D gene unclear. Germline V gene data show CDR1 as MNHEY and CDR2 as SVGAGI. V was shortened by 0 bases and J by 0 bases, with 7 bases between the two germline ends. This CDR3 is 15 amino acids long. The CDR3, as DNA: TGTGCCAGCAGTTACTCGGCGGAAAGCACAGATACGCAGTATTTT. Amino acid sequence: CASSYSAESTDTQYF.

The chain uses TRBV11-2 and TRBJ2-7, with a possible D match to TRBD1 (6 bases). This CDR3 has 15 amino acids. The germline V and J ends were trimmed by 4 bases and 4 bases, with 17 bases remaining between them. Looked up from germline, CDR1 is SGHAT and CDR2 is FQNNGV. The CDR3 sequence: CASSWAPGAVYEQYF. As DNA, the CDR3 is TGTGCCAGCAGCTGGGCCCCAGGGGCGGTTTACGAGCAGTACTTC. The variable domain in full, completed from reference TRBV11-2 and TRBJ2-7, reads EAGVAQSPRYKIIEKRQSVAFWCNPISGHATLYWYQQILGQGPKLLIQFQNNGVVDDSQLPKDRFSAERLKGVDSTLKIQPAKLEDSAVYLCASSWAPGAVYEQYFGPGTRLTVT.

J is TRBJ1-4 and V is TRBV19; D gene unclear. The CDR3 is 17 residues long. Trimming stripped 5 bases from V and 0 bases from J, with 16 bases between. The germline V gene encodes CDR1 LNHDA and CDR2 SQIVND (reference sequence). In DNA form, the CDR3 reads TGTGCCAGTAGTCTCTACCCGACACTTGCAACTAATGAAAAACTGTTTTTT. It codes for CASSLYPTLATNEKLFF.

The chain joins TRBV27 to TRBJ1-6, with 10 bases fitting TRBD1. In germline, CDR1 is MNHEY, CDR2 SMNVEV (reference sequence). With 2 bases clipped from V and 7 bases from J, the junction kept 2 bases outside the gene matches. The CDR3 consists of 15 residues. DNA of the CDR3: TGTGCCAGCAGTTTAGACAGGGGGCAGAATTCACCCCTCCACTTT. Translation: CASSLDRGQNSPLHF.